This T cell receptor beta chain was observed in a study of cytomegalovirus exposure and HLA in healthy donors (dated by TCRdb to 2017 to 2019). With respect to the entire study: An earlier analysis of about 530 of the donors reported about 280 Gb of sequence data and roughly 120 million unique TCR beta sequences obtained from 150 million to 200 million T cells. Rather than using new phenotypic data, the later analysis identified candidate immune exposures from TCR beta sequences and from how often those sequences occurred across donors. Besides the first cohort of 666 subjects, a separate validation cohort made up of over 100 different subjects was used. Alongside the repertoire data, information on donor age, sex, ethnicity and CMV serostatus was compiled. The number of donors typed differed by locus, with 629-630 for A, B, C, DRB1 and DQB1, roughly 520 for DQA1, 600 to 610 for DPA1, and roughly 450 for DPB1. Every discovery cohort repertoire had been produced on one sequencing platform. To predict cytomegalovirus infection status, the study brought together high-throughput TCR immunosequencing, statistical association of individual TCRs with disease status, and machine learning. Because of strong linkage in the cohort, five DR-DQ haplotypes were treated as single units for association and clustering. An early release covering about 600 HLA-typed donors comprised around 300 gigabases of sequencing data and roughly 85 million unique TCR sequences. Using immunosequencing, the study profiled T cell repertoires from around 680 subjects and related those repertoires to cytomegalovirus serostatus. An earlier analysis of several hundred of the donors applied high-throughput TCR beta sequencing to assess whether each TCR beta V gene segment acted as functional or pseudogenic. The aim of the study was to test whether cataloging public T cell receptors could identify signatures of past pathogen exposure. Of the 398 genotyped donors, over 65% fell in the genetic ancestry cluster associated with self-reported Caucasian donors. A later genetic analysis used genome-wide SNP genotypes for about 60% of the roughly 670 donors, treating that subset as a discovery cohort. Among about 390 genotyped donors of the cohort, an average of about 240,000 unique TCR beta nucleotide sequences were sequenced per donor, roughly 20% of them non-productive. In a later analysis, previously published TCR beta repertoires from 600 to 850 donors were re-analyzed and high-resolution HLA genotyping was added so that TCR occurrence patterns could be studied. HLA typing covered class I and class II loci at four-digit resolution. The full study reports these points: A further reported finding was that TCR beta sequences accurately predicted the HLA-A and HLA-B alleles for most subjects in the first cohort. The sequencing pipeline was judged likely to have produced a cluster of highly shared sequence variants as a technical artifact. An earlier analysis of 587 of the donors showed that most TCR beta V segments appeared in productive rearrangements either about 87% or about 30% of the time, which broadly matched IMGT annotations. According to a later analysis, most CMV-associated TCR beta chains appeared to be HLA-restricted, and the HLA associations seemed to be driven largely by CMV exposure. In a later analysis, the rate of TCR association differed among HLA loci, with DRB1 alleles having the most associated TCRs and HLA-C alleles having the fewest. A later analysis associated 16,951 TCR beta sequences with specific HLA alleles at a false discovery rate of 0.05. CMV serostatus was the only immune exposure information available for the cohort. In a later genetic analysis, fewer N-insertions in productive TCRs were reported among donors in an Asian-associated ancestry cluster than the approximately 710-donor mean. The classifier was reported to diagnose cytomegalovirus status with high specificity and sensitivity in both the original and validation cohorts. This cohort had only TCR beta chains sequenced, and the lack of alpha or paired-chain data limited which features could be detected. Roughly uniform sequencing depth across donors was assumed in presence/absence analyses, although this assumption may not hold. In a later analysis, several top co-occurrence clusters were reported to appear linked to parvovirus B19, influenza, CMV and Epstein-Barr virus. Because counts were too low, roughly 17 rarely observed V segments, including chromosome 9 orphons, were left out of the earlier analysis of several hundred of the donors. Linkage disequilibrium might explain the correlated functional status among segregating V segments, but an unknown experimental factor could not be ruled out. HLA typing was unavailable for some donors at each locus, so association tests used only the typed subset. The authors suggested that the approach could potentially be extended to other disease states and immunological phenotypes. Because the 87-base-pair reads could not distinguish some IMGT-functional V segments, including TRBV6-2 and TRBV6-3, those segments were excluded. While some public TCRs were present in many individuals, most TCR sequences turned up only very rarely across donors. Compared with equally common non-associated chains, HLA-associated TCR beta chains in a later analysis were more clonally expanded and had lower generation probabilities. Assigning TCR associations to individual alleles was difficult when HLA alleles, especially DR and DQ, strongly co-occurred. The study gave a list of 150 to 200 TCR beta chains associated with cytomegalovirus. A few of the identified cytomegalovirus-associated TCR beta chains were confirmed in vitro to be specific for cytomegalovirus antigens. In a later genetic analysis, a missense DCLRE1C variant was associated with V-gene and J-gene trimming of TCR beta chains, and the association was replicated in an independent cohort.

In total, roughly 710 healthy bone marrow donors made up the cohort. Cohort members were all nominally healthy when sampled, although unrecorded immune exposures were likely present. The donor tested CMV seronegative, placing the donor among the approximately 400 seronegative members of the cohort. A peripheral blood sample was collected from each donor, and TCR beta sequencing was performed on peripheral blood mononuclear cells. Genomic DNA extraction from the blood cell samples was performed with the Qiagen DNeasy Blood Extraction Kit. Libraries were prepared through the immunoSEQ multiplex PCR assay. For the multiplex PCR, a mixture combining 60 forward primers for TCR Vbeta segments and 13 reverse primers for TCR Jbeta segments was used. Amplification of the CDR3 region of rearranged TCR beta genes was performed with a multiplex PCR assay on genomic DNA. On the Illumina HiSeq System, the amplified TCR beta libraries were sequenced as 87-base-pair reads. The source study handled its data this way. A later analysis tallied about 77 million unique TCR beta chains across the 550 to 850 repertoires, and 10 million to 11 million of those chains were shared by two or more donors. A nearest-neighbor algorithm error-corrected the raw reads and collapsed the reads into unique sequences, merging closely related sequences to remove PCR and sequencing errors. CDR3 sequences were aligned to IMGT reference sequences to assign V, D and J gene segments. Each retained sequence needed at least a six-nucleotide match to both a V gene segment and a J gene segment. Rearrangements were called productive when the CDR3 lacked stop codons and stayed in frame with V and J; all others were non-productive. Following IMGT convention, CDR3 was defined as the stretch from the second conserved V-encoded cysteine to the conserved J-encoded phenylalanine. In an earlier analysis of around 640 of the donors, sequences lacking an unambiguous match to a single V gene segment were excluded. In an earlier analysis of several hundred of the donors, a V segment was called functional when productive rearrangements were above 56.7%, and segregating when the standard deviation between donors exceeded 5%. To diagnose cytomegalovirus status from the catalog of TCR beta chain sequences, a statistical classification framework was built. V and J gene assignment, in a later analysis, came from comparing TCR nucleotide sequences with IMGT/GENE-DB human TR gene sequences. Using the TCRdist pipeline, a later analysis assigned CDR3 sequences along with most-parsimonious VDJ recombination scenarios. In a later analysis, every TCR beta chain was defined by the combination of its CDR3 amino acid sequence and its V-gene family, and reads without a unique V-gene family were dropped. To address suspected cross-contamination and a sequencing artifact, a later analysis removed around 600 highly shared, low-generation-probability nucleotide sequences. A later analysis calculated a clonal expansion index for each public chain from normalized within-repertoire ranks of inferred template counts. A later analysis computed generation probabilities with a VDJ recombination model fitted to out-of-frame rearrangements, and checked the results against IGoR. A later analysis scored TCR-TCR, TCR-HLA and TCR-CMV co-occurrence with hypergeometric tests, applying a repertoire-size bias correction to TCR pairs. A later analysis estimated false discovery rates by permuting HLA or CMV assignments 20 times. A later analysis grouped co-occurring TCRs with DBSCAN, adding TCRdist sequence similarity when clustering within HLA-allele-positive subsets. Repertoires with fewer than 30,000 or more than 120,000 public chains were left out of co-occurrence clustering, as were a few repertoires with anomalous nucleotide sharing. Held by TCRdb, this immuneACCESS table contains in-frame sequences only and omits some clones. Under half of the omission traces to an unresolved V gene where checked; the cause of the rest is unknown. V, J and clone size were drawn from that table, and D and trimming were deduced from the DNA. For this sample there are some 120,000 clones; around 80% appear just once. The ten top clones hold roughly 3.6% of the sample.

V lost 2 bases and J lost 0 bases; the stretch between them is 8 bases long. The CDR3, from cysteine to phenylalanine, totals 15 residues. The sequence is cut down to CDR3 DNA, 45 bases in frame from base 1. In regard to this clone: Its cognate antigen has yet to be identified. Per-base quality was not reported, and no clone a single base away is much larger than it.

The TCR comes from a man aged 25 to 40 in good health and CMV-seronegative. The chain joins TRBV5-3 to TRBJ2-2, with the D gene uncertain. TRBV5-3 is identified as an open reading frame with a role that is uncertain. Sequencing was carried out using PBMCs. The CDR3 reads CARSFAETNTGELFF. The DNA sequence is TGTGCCAGAAGCTTTGCAGAAACGAACACCGGGGAGCTGTTTTTT.